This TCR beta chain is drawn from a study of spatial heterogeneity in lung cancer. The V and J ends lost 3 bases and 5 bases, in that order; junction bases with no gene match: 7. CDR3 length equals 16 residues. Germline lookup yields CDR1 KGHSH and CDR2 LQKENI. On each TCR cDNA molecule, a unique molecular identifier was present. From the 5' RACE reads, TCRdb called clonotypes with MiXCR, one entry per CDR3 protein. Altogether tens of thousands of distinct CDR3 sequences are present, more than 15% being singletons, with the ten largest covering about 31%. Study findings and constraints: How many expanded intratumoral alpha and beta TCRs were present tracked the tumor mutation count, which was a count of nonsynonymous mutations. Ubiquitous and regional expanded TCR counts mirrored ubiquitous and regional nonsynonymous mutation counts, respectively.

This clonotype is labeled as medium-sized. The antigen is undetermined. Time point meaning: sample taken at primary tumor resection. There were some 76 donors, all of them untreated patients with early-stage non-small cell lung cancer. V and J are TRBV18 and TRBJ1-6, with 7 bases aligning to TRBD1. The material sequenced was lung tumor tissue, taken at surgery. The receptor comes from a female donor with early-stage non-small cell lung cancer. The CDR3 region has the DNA TGTGCCAGCTCACCCGACAGGGCTGGTGATAATTCACCCCTCCACTTT. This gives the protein CASSPDRAGDNSPLHF.